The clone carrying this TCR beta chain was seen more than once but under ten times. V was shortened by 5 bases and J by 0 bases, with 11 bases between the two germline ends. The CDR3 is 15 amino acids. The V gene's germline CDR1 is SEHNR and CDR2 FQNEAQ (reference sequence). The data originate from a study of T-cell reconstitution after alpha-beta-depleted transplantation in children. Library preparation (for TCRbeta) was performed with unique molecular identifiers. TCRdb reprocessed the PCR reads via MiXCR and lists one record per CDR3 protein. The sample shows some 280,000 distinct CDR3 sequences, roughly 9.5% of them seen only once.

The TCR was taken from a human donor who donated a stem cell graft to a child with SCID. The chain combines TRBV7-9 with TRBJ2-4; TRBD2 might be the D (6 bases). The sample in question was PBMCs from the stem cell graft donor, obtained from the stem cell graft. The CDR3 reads CASSHGRIAKNIQYF. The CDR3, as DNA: TGTGCCAGCAGCCACGGGAGAATAGCCAAAAACATTCAGTACTTC.